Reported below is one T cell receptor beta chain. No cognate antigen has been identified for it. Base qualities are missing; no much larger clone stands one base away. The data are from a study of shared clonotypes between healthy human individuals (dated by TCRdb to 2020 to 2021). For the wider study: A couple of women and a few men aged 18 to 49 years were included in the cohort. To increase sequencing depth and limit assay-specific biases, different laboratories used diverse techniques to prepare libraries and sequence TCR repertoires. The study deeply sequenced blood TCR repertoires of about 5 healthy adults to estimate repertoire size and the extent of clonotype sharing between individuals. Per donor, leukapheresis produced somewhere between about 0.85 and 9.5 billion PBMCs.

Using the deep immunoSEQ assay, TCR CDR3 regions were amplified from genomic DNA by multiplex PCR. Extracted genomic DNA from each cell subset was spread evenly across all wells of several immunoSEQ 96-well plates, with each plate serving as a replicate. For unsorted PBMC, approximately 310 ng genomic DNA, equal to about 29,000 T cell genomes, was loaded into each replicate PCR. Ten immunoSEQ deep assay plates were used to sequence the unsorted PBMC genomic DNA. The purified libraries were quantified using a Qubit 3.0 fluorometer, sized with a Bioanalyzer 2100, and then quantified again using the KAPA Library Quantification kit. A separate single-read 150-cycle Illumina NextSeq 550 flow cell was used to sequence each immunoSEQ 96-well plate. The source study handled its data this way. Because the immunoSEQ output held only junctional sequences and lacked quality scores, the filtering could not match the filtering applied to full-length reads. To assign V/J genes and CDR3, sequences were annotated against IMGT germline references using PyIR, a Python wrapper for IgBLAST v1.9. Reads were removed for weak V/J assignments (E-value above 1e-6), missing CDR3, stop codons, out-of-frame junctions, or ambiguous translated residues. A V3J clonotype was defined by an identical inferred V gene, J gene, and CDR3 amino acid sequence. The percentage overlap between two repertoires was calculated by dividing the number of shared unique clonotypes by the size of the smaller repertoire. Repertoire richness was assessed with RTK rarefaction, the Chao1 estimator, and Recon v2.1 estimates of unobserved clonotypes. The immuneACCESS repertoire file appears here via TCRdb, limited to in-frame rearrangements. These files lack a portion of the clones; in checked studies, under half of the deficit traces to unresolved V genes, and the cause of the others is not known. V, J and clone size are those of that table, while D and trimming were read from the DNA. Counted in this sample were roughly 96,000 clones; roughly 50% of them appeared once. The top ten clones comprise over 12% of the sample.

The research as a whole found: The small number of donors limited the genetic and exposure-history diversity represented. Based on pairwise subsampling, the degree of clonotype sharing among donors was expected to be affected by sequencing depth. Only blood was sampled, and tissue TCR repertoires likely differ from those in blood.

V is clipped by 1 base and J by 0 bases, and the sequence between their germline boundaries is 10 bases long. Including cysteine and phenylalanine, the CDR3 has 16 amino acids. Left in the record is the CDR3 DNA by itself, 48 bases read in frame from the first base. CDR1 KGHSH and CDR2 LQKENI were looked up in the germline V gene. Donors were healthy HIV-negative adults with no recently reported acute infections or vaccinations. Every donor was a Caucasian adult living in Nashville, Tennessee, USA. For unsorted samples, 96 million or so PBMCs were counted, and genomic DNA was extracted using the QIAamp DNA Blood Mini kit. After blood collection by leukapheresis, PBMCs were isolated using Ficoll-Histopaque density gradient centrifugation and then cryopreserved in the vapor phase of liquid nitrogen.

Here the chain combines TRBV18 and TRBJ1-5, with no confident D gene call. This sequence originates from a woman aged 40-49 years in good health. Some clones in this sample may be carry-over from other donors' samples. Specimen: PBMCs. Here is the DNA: TGTGCCAGCTCACCACGGGTCGCGAATAGCAATCAGCCCCAGCATTTT. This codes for CASSPRVANSNQPQHF.